This T cell receptor (beta chain) originates from a study of follicular helper T cells after annual influenza vaccination. Background on the study: For some subjects, blood spans the 2013-2014, 2014-2015 and 2015-2016 annual vaccinations. Study-wide results and limits: Each annual vaccination recalled recurring oligoclonal ICOS+CD38+ cTfh clonotypes. Day 7 ICOS+CD38+ clones later appeared mostly in ICOS-CD38- cTfh.

The V and J ends lost 8 bases and 0 bases respectively, with 14 bases between them. CDR1 and CDR2 (germline): ENHRY, SYGVKD. The CDR3 extends over 16 amino acids. Sorted blood CD4 subsets were sequenced before and after adults received seasonal inactivated influenza vaccine. The method was immunoSEQ multiplex PCR; TCRdb's version includes in-frame clones alone and lacks a portion of them. The data show about 11,000 clones, about 82% seen once. Details on this clone: Its antigen is not identified.

The receptor was isolated from an adult who received the influenza vaccine. The chain couples TRBV10-3 to TRBJ2-6, with a tentative D call TRBD1 (6 bases). Material: CXCR5- memory CD4+ T cells sorted from blood, obtained 6 weeks after influenza vaccination. The CDR3 is CAIAPGHPSGANVLTF. CDR3 sequence (DNA): TGTGCCATCGCGCCGGGACACCCCTCTGGGGCCAACGTCCTGACTTTC.